A single sample gave rise to the 32 T cell receptor beta chains below, sequenced in a study of T cells in Graves' hyperthyroidism and ophthalmopathy. Template material for amplifying TCR beta CDR3 regions consisted of RNA transcripts. HTBI primers drove first-round RT-PCR of the TCR CDR3. TCRdb re-analysed the multiplex PCR reads in MiXCR, keeping a single row per CDR3 protein. The sample consists of about 360,000 distinct CDR3 sequences, more than 20% of them appearing once. Sample: blood. The receptors derive from a man in his forties or fifties with Graves' hyperthyroidism.

The chain recombines TRBV7-3 with TRBJ2-3; D unclear. Looked up from germline, CDR1 is SGHTA and CDR2 is FQGTGA. Trimming cost V 6 bases and J 6 bases, with 16 bases left between them. The CDR3 consists of 14 residues. CDR3 sequence: CASSPTWSADTQYF. The CDR3 nucleotides are TGTGCCAGCAGTCCAACTTGGAGTGCGGATACGCAGTATTTT.

This clonotype appeared once. J is TRBJ2-3 and V is TRBV12-3 or TRBV12-4, with 8 bases that match TRBD2. V lost 5 bases, J lost 0 bases, and 4 bases stayed unmatched. The CDR3 spans 15 residues. The CDR3 spells CASSRRGDSTDTQYF. Written as DNA, the CDR3 is TGTGCCAGCAGTCGGCGGGGGGATAGCACAGATACGCAGTATTTT.

V and J are TRBV30 and TRBJ1-2; 7 positions agree with TRBD1. Per the germline V gene, CDR1 is GTSNPN and CDR2 is SVGIG (reference sequence). V gave up 4 bases and J gave up 14 bases; unmatched junction bases: 13. CDR3 length: 12 residues. In DNA form, the CDR3 reads TGTGCCTGGATGGACATACGAGGGACAGCAACCTTC. Translating gives CAWMDIRGTATF. Filled out from reference TRBV30 and TRBJ1-2, the complete variable domain reads SQTIHQWPATLVQPVGSPLSLECTVEGTSNPNLYWYRQAAGRGLQLLFYSVGIGQISSEVPQNLSASRPQDRQFILSSKKLLLSDSGFYLCAWMDIRGTATFGSGTRLTVV.

This clonotype was found a few times. CDR3 in amino acids: CASSLDLWGLAYEQYF. In DNA, the CDR3 is TGTGCCAGCAGCTTAGATCTTTGGGGGTTAGCCTACGAGCAGTACTTC. The gene calls are TRBV11-2 and TRBJ2-7; possibly TRBD1 or TRBD2 for D (5 bases each). The germline V gene encodes CDR1 SGHAT and CDR2 FQNNGV. The CDR3 runs to 16 residues. V shed 0 bases and J shed 2 bases, with 14 bases lying between them.

For this clonotype: A read error may explain this, as a much larger clone is one base away. The chain carries TRBV18 and TRBJ1-1; D not certain. Trimming took 7 bases from V and 7 from J, leaving 16 bases between them. This CDR3 region has 13 residues. Germline V gives CDR1 KGHSH, CDR2 LQKENI. The CDR3 sequence is CASLLQFKGEAFF. The CDR3 bases are TGTGCCAGCTTACTTCAATTTAAGGGTGAAGCTTTCTTT.

This chain connects TRBV30 to TRBJ1-2, with a weak D call TRBD1 (6 bases). CDR3 length: 14 amino acids. Germline CDR1 reads GTSNPN; CDR2 reads SVGIG (reference sequence). The CDR3 here is CAWGQHTGSSGYTF. In DNA form, the CDR3 reads TGTGCGTGGGGACAACATACTGGCTCGAGTGGCTACACCTTC.

This clonotype appeared many times. V is TRBV2 and J is TRBJ2-7, with 7 positions matching TRBD2. The CDR3 consists of 14 residues. V shed 7 bases, J shed 2 bases, and the junction held 8 bases outside the gene matches. Germline lookup yields CDR1 SNHLY and CDR2 FYNNEI. The CDR3 is CASNRRGSPYEQYF. The CDR3 DNA is TGTGCCAGCAATCGGCGGGGGTCCCCCTACGAGCAGTACTTC.

This rearrangement joins TRBV20-1 to TRBJ1-1; weak D call: TRBD1 (6 bases). The germline V gene encodes CDR1 DFQATT and CDR2 SNEGSKA (reference sequence). The CDR3 loop spans 15 amino acids. Trimming removed 1 base at V and 0 bases at J, with 12 bases between. CDR3 nucleotide sequence: TGCAGTGCTAGAGCTCAGGGGCGGGTGAACACTGAAGCTTTCTTT. Protein: CSARAQGRVNTEAFF.

There are a few counts of this clonotype. The chain joins TRBV18 to TRBJ2-7; D may be TRBD1 (5 bases). This CDR3 contains 14 residues. Between the trimmed V and J ends, which lost 4 bases and 2 bases, there was a span of 12 bases. The germline V gene encodes CDR1 KGHSH and CDR2 LQKENI. Written as DNA, the CDR3 is TGTGCCAGCTCACTACGACAGTCCCCCTACGAGCAGTACTTC. Protein product: CASSLRQSPYEQYF.

This clonotype turned up a few times. The chain carries TRBV7-9 and TRBJ1-3, with D possibly matching TRBD1 (5 bases). The V end lost 1 base, the J end lost 0 bases, and 7 bases lay between the germline ends. This CDR3 has 15 residues. The germline V gene has CDR1 SEHNR and CDR2 FQNEAQ (reference sequence). CDR3 in amino acids: CASSLEGTSGNTIYF. The DNA of the CDR3 is TGTGCCAGCAGCTTAGAAGGGACCTCTGGAAACACCATATATTTT. Full variable domain (outside the CDR3, taken from reference TRBV7-9 and TRBJ1-3): DTGVSQNPRHKITKRGQNVTFRCDPISEHNRLYWYRQTLGQGPEFLTYFQNEAQLEKSRLLSDRFSAERPKGSFSTLEIQRTEQGDSAMYLCASSLEGTSGNTIYFGEGSWLTVV.

Only a few counts were recorded for this clonotype. The chain joins TRBV11-2 to TRBJ2-2; D may be TRBD2 (6 bases). The CDR3 totals 16 residues. Germline values: CDR1 SGHAT, CDR2 FQNNGV. V was shortened by 0 bases and J by 7 bases, with 15 bases between the two germline ends. For the CDR3, the DNA is TGTGCCAGCAGCTTAGATCGAAGGGAGGACGGCGGGGAGCTGTTTTTT. Encoded protein: CASSLDRREDGGELFF. Supplemented by reference TRBV11-2 and TRBJ2-2, the full variable domain reads EAGVAQSPRYKIIEKRQSVAFWCNPISGHATLYWYQQILGQGPKLLIQFQNNGVVDDSQLPKDRFSAERLKGVDSTLKIQPAKLEDSAVYLCASSLDRREDGGELFFGEGSRLTVL.

This clonotype was seen more than once but under ten times. The rearrangement joins TRBV7-9 to TRBJ2-7, with 8 bases identical to TRBD2. The CDR3 loop spans 16 amino acids. Germline lookup yields CDR1 SEHNR and CDR2 FQNEAQ (reference sequence). After removal of 5 bases from V and 3 bases from J, the junction contained 12 bases not matched to a gene. The CDR3 spells CASSPRDPSGSYEQYF. The CDR3 nucleotides read TGTGCCAGCAGCCCCCGAGACCCCAGCGGGAGCTACGAGCAGTACTTC. The full variable domain, with the rest looked up from reference TRBV7-9 and TRBJ2-7, is DTGVSQNPRHKITKRGQNVTFRCDPISEHNRLYWYRQTLGQGPEFLTYFQNEAQLEKSRLLSDRFSAERPKGSFSTLEIQRTEQGDSAMYLCASSPRDPSGSYEQYFGPGTRLTVT.

This clonotype came up a few times. This sequence joins TRBV20-1 and TRBJ2-7, with TRBD2 as a possible D gene (6 bases). The V end was cut by 4 bases, the J end by 4 bases, with 14 bases between. CDR1 DFQATT and CDR2 SNEGSKA come from the germline V gene (reference sequence). The CDR3 is 13 residues long. The CDR3 is CSAIPGTAYEQYF. The CDR3 bases are TGCAGTGCTATCCCCGGGACTGCATACGAGCAGTACTTC.

The chain links TRBV11-3 to TRBJ2-1; the match to TRBD2 covers 8 bases. V shed 5 bases, J shed 5 bases, and the junction held 8 bases outside the gene matches. The germline CDR1 and CDR2 sequences are SGHNT and YENEEA. The CDR3 covers 15 residues. The CDR3, as DNA: TGTGCCAGCAGCGCCAGCGGGAGATCAAACAATGAGCAGTTCTTC. Translation gives CASSASGRSNNEQFF.

This clonotype was seen more than once but under ten times. The gene calls are TRBV11-3 and TRBJ2-1, with D possibly matching TRBD1 (6 bases). This CDR3 region has 15 residues. Germline V gene lookup returns CDR1 SGHNT and CDR2 YENEEA. The V and J ends lost 6 bases and 3 bases respectively, with 15 bases between them. The CDR3 protein is CASSPEQGDYNEQFF. In nucleotides, the CDR3 is TGTGCCAGCAGTCCCGAACAGGGTGACTACAATGAGCAGTTCTTC.

This clonotype was detected only a few times. This chain uses TRBV6-5 with TRBJ2-7; tentatively, D is TRBD2 (5 bases). Germline CDR1 and CDR2: MNHEY and SVGAGI. V was clipped by 3 bases and J by 7 bases, with 10 bases between them. This CDR3 has 12 residues. The DNA for the CDR3 is TGTGCCAGCAGTTATCCCGGGGAAGAGCAGTACTTC. This codes for CASSYPGEEQYF.

This clonotype came up a few times. V gene TRBV6-5 combines with J gene TRBJ1-5; TRBD1 agrees at 7 bases. V gave up 0 bases and J gave up 6 bases; unmatched junction bases: 8. Germline V gene data show CDR1 as MNHEY and CDR2 as SVGAGI. The CDR3 extends over 16 amino acids. CDR3 bases: TGTGCCAGCAGTTACTCGGCAGGGGGAGGTAGTCAGCCCCAGCATTTT. It translates to CASSYSAGGGSQPQHF.

The table lists this clonotype with many counts. This chain links TRBV28 with TRBJ2-6, with TRBD1 matching over 10 bases. V trimming: 7 bases; J trimming: 4 bases; junction bases outside the gene matches: 4. This CDR3 spans 15 amino acids. CDR1 and CDR2 (germline): MDHEN, SYDVKM. The CDR3 bases are TGTGCCAGCATAGGACAGGGGGTCGGGGCCAACGTCCTGACTTTC. Amino acids: CASIGQGVGANVLTF.

The V gene is TRBV27, the J gene TRBJ1-3, with no clear D. The ends were cut back, 2 bases at V and 0 bases at J, with 8 bases in the middle. Looked up from germline, CDR1 is MNHEY and CDR2 is SMNVEV (reference sequence). The CDR3 sequence is 15 residues long. CDR3 coding DNA: TGTGCCAGCAGTTTAGGGGTGGACTCTGGAAACACCATATATTTT. It yields the protein CASSLGVDSGNTIYF.

This clonotype showed up many times. The junction shows a germline mismatch at one end, possibly a read error. The chain couples TRBV3-1 to TRBJ2-1; 7 bases are a match to TRBD2. Germline CDR1 and CDR2: LGHDT and YNNKEL (reference sequence). The CDR3 runs 14 residues. The CDR3 DNA follows: TGTGCCAGCACGTATCGGGAGGTCGACAATAAGCAGTTCTTC. It translates to CASTYREVDNKQFF.

V and J are TRBV30 and TRBJ2-5; D is perhaps TRBD1 or TRBD2 (5 bases each). Trimming stripped 0 bases from V and 5 bases from J, with 7 bases between. The CDR3 is 12 residues long. Germline CDR1 GTSNPN, CDR2 SVGIG (reference sequence). CDR3 in DNA: TGTGCCTGGAGTGTTGAGGGGGAGACCCAGTACTTC. It is translated as CAWSVEGETQYF.

This clonotype was recorded a few times. The CDR3 DNA reads TGTGCCAGCAGAGCGCGTAGGGAGATCGGGAATGAGCAGTTCTTC. Amino acids: CASRARREIGNEQFF. J is TRBJ2-1 and V is TRBV6-1; TRBD2 is a possible D gene (5 bases). Trimming cost V 6 bases and J 7 bases, with 19 bases left between them. The V gene's germline CDR1 is MNHNS and CDR2 SASEGT. The CDR3 contains 15 residues.

This clonotype was detected a few times. The rearrangement links TRBV5-1 to TRBJ2-7; D may be TRBD1 (5 bases). This CDR3 region has 13 residues. Trimming removed 2 bases at V and 3 bases at J, with 9 bases between. Germline V CDR1 and CDR2: SGHRS, YFSETQ. The CDR3 bases are TGCGCCAGCAGCTTTGACAGCTACTACGAGCAGTACTTC. Translation gives CASSFDSYYEQYF.

This clonotype was seen just once. The chain joins TRBV7-9 to TRBJ2-1; D unresolved. CDR3 length equals 14 residues. CDR1 and CDR2 from the germline V gene are SEHNR and FQNEAQ (reference sequence). Trimming left V 5 bases short and J 4 bases short, with 12 bases between. CDR3 DNA sequence: TGTGCCAGCAGCGTTGGAAGACCGTACAATGAGCAGTTCTTC. It codes for CASSVGRPYNEQFF.

The chain combines TRBV25-1 with TRBJ2-5; 7 bases map to TRBD1. Trimming removed 3 bases from V and 4 bases from J; junction bases left unmatched: 8. This CDR3 is built from 15 residues. Looked up from germline, CDR1 is MGHDK and CDR2 is SYGVNS. DNA of the CDR3: TGTGCCAGCAGTGATAGTTCAGCAGGGGGAGAGACCCAGTACTTC. Protein sequence: CASSDSSAGGETQYF. The full variable domain, its missing parts supplied by reference TRBV25-1 and TRBJ2-5, is EADIYQTPRYLVIGTGKKITLECSQTMGHDKMYWYQQDPGMELHLIHYSYGVNSTEKGDLSSESTVSRIRTEHFPLTLESARPSHTSQYLCASSDSSAGGETQYFGPGTRLLVL.

This clonotype has only a few counts. This sequence joins TRBV28 and TRBJ1-6, with a possible D match to TRBD1 (5 bases). V lost 1 base and J lost 1, with 5 bases in between. In germline, CDR1 is MDHEN, CDR2 SYDVKM. The CDR3 is 15 residues long. CDR3 in amino acids: CASSLYRSYNSPLHF. The CDR3 coding sequence is TGTGCCAGCAGTTTATACAGGTCCTATAATTCACCCCTCCACTTT.

For the CDR3, the DNA is TGTGCCAGCAGTACCCCTAATGAGCAGTTCTTC. Its protein product is CASSTPNEQFF. The chain combines TRBV6-1 with TRBJ2-1; D ambiguous. The CDR3 consists of 11 residues. Germline CDR1 MNHNS, CDR2 SASEGT. V was clipped by 5 bases and J by 7 bases, with 6 bases between them.

The chain uses TRBV6-1 and TRBJ2-1; D is uncertain. The ends were cut back, 0 bases at V and 2 bases at J, with 20 bases in the middle. The CDR3 sequence is 19 residues long. Germline V gene lookup returns CDR1 MNHNS and CDR2 SASEGT. The CDR3 spells CASSEALLNSLLAYNEQFF. CDR3 DNA sequence: TGTGCCAGCAGTGAAGCGCTCCTTAATAGTCTTCTGGCCTACAATGAGCAGTTCTTC.

This clonotype has only a few counts. The gene calls are TRBV6-5 and TRBJ1-1; the match to TRBD1 covers 8 bases. CDR3 length equals 15 residues. The germline V gene encodes CDR1 MNHEY and CDR2 SVGAGI. The trim removed 4 bases at V and 0 bases at J, leaving 4 bases unmatched. The CDR3 nucleotides are TGTGCCAGCAGTTTTCCAGGGGGCGTGAACACTGAAGCTTTCTTT. It encodes CASSFPGGVNTEAFF.

This clonotype was picked up many times. The J gene is TRBJ2-3, the V gene TRBV12-3 or TRBV12-4, with D tentatively TRBD1 (6 bases). The CDR3 has 13 amino acids. V was shortened by 10 bases and J by 2 bases, with 13 bases between the two germline ends. Here the CDR3 DNA reads TGTGCCACGCGACAGGACTCCACAGATACGCAGTATTTT. Its protein product is CATRQDSTDTQYF.

J is TRBJ2-1 and V is TRBV12-5; the match to TRBD2 covers 15 bases. The germline V gene encodes CDR1 LGHNT and CDR2 FRNRAP. The CDR3 loop spans 16 amino acids. V lost 6 bases to trimming and J lost 8 bases; unmatched junction nucleotides: 8. The CDR3 is CASGPGLAGGADEQFF. The CDR3 bases are TGTGCTAGTGGACCCGGACTAGCGGGAGGGGCTGATGAGCAGTTCTTC.

In this sample, this clonotype turned up a few times. CDR3 amino acids: CSANLGGPHNEQFF. Here the CDR3 DNA reads TGCAGTGCCAACCTAGGAGGCCCACACAATGAGCAGTTCTTC. The gene calls are TRBV20-1 and TRBJ2-1, with a possible D match to TRBD2 (5 bases). The CDR3 is made up of 14 amino acids. The germline V gene has CDR1 DFQATT and CDR2 SNEGSKA (reference sequence). V lost 6 bases and J 5 bases, leaving 17 bases between the germline ends.